Below, 21 T cell receptor beta chains from the same sample are listed, as sequenced in a study of Ad26.COV2.S vaccination and SARS-CoV-2 variants. As for treatment: roughly 20 received Ad26.COV2.S at low or high dose, single or two shots; 5 received placebo; per-sample allocation not given. The samples were gathered on day 63 after the first injection of vaccine or placebo. TCRdb's table, derived via immunoSEQ multiplex PCR, lists solely in-frame clones and lacks some. The top ten hold roughly 3.2% of the sample, which has 300,000 to 400,000 clones, around 87% seen once. This specimen was peripheral blood, taken in a trial of Ad26.COV2.S vaccine versus placebo. The receptor source for this set is a person aged 18 to 65 who received the Ad26.COV2.S COVID-19 vaccine or a placebo.

J is TRBJ2-2 and V is TRBV15; TRBD1 or TRBD2 may be the D gene (5 bases each). With 5 bases removed from V and 2 bases from J, the gap between germline ends came to 21 bases. The germline CDR1 and CDR2 sequences are LNHNV and YYDKDF (reference sequence). The CDR3 is made up of 18 amino acids. CDR3 amino acids: CATSDDLRDRHNTGELFF. The CDR3, as DNA: TGTGCCACCAGCGATGACTTAAGGGACCGACATAACACCGGGGAGCTGTTTTTT.

A few counts support this clone. The chain links TRBV11-2 to TRBJ1-5, with D hard to call. Germline lookup yields CDR1 SGHAT and CDR2 FQNNGV. The CDR3 runs to 14 residues. The germline V and J ends were trimmed by 1 base and 6 bases, with 10 bases remaining between them. In DNA form, the CDR3 reads TGTGCCAGCAGCTTAGGTACTGGAGGTCAGCCCCAGCATTTT. Protein sequence: CASSLGTGGQPQHF.

This clone has a single count. The V gene is TRBV7-8, the J gene TRBJ1-6, with a possible D match to TRBD1 (6 bases). V was trimmed by 7 bases and J by 7 bases, leaving 17 bases between them. This CDR3 is 15 amino acids long. Germline CDR1 and CDR2: SGHVS and FQNEAQ. Here the CDR3 reads CASKLTGLTNSPLHF. The CDR3 DNA reads as TGTGCCAGCAAGCTAACAGGGTTAACAAATTCACCCCTCCACTTT.

This clone appeared once. V is TRBV6-1 and J is TRBJ2-7; the match to TRBD1 covers 8 bases. This CDR3 is built from 16 residues. V shed 4 bases and J 2 bases; nucleotides not matched to a gene: 10. From germline, CDR1 is MNHNS and CDR2 SASEGT. The CDR3, as DNA: TGTGCCAGCAGTGGGACAGGGCCCACGGACACCTACGAGCAGTACTTC. Residues: CASSGTGPTDTYEQYF.

The V gene is TRBV9, the J gene TRBJ2-7, with D unclear. The germline gives CDR1 SGDLS, CDR2 YYNGEE. The V end lost 3 bases, the J end lost 4 bases, and 14 bases lay between the germline ends. The CDR3 covers 14 residues. In nucleotides, the CDR3 is TGTGCCAGCAGCGCCTTTCCCGAGGAGTACGAGCAGTACTTC. Amino acids: CASSAFPEEYEQYF. The variable domain in full, completed from reference TRBV9 and TRBJ2-7, reads DSGVTQTPKHLITATGQRVTLRCSPRSGDLSVYWYQQSLDQGLQFLIQYYNGEERAKGNILERFSAQQFPDLHSELNLSSLELGDSALYFCASSAFPEEYEQYFGPGTRLTVT.

This chain joins TRBV4-2 and TRBJ2-7; a weak D match, TRBD2 (5 bases). This CDR3 has 15 amino acids. V was clipped by 2 bases and J by 3 bases, with 14 bases between them. Germline V CDR1 and CDR2: LGHNA, YNFKEQ. CDR3 nucleotides: TGTGCCAGCAGCCAATCTACTAGTGAGGTCTACGAGCAGTACTTC. Its translation is CASSQSTSEVYEQYF.

The sample holds one count of this clone. The chain has TRBV11-3 and TRBJ2-3; D gene unclear. Germline V CDR1 and CDR2: SGHNT, YENEEA. V lost 5 bases and J lost 0, with 6 bases in between. This CDR3 has 13 amino acids. The CDR3 loop is CASSPGSTDTQYF. DNA for the CDR3: TGTGCCAGCAGCCCCGGTAGCACAGATACGCAGTATTTT.

This clone was picked up a small number of times. The chain has TRBV25-1 and TRBJ2-7; 8 nucleotides agree with TRBD2. Trimming removed 2 bases from V and 5 bases from J; junction bases left unmatched: 8. This CDR3 region has 15 residues. Germline V gene sequence: CDR1 MGHDK, CDR2 SYGVNS. The CDR3 bases are TGTGCCAGCAGTGAACTAGCGGGTCACACTGACGAGCAGTACTTC. This codes for CASSELAGHTDEQYF.

V usage is TRBV29-1 and J usage is TRBJ1-1; unclear D gene. The CDR3 runs 13 residues. In germline, CDR1 is SQVTM, CDR2 ANQGSEA. The V end was cut by 2 bases, the J end by 5 bases, with 12 bases between. The CDR3 bases are TGCAGCGTTGAAAACACCACGGGGACTGAAGCTTTCTTT. Its protein is CSVENTTGTEAFF. The variable domain in full, completed from reference TRBV29-1 and TRBJ1-1, reads SAVISQKPSRDICQRGTSLTIQCQVDSQVTMMFWYRQQPGQSLTLIATANQGSEATYESGFVIDKFPISRPNLTFSTLTVSNMSPEDSSIYLCSVENTTGTEAFFGQGTRLTVV.

J is TRBJ1-4 and V is TRBV9; the match to TRBD1 covers 10 bases. Germline V gene lookup returns CDR1 SGDLS and CDR2 YYNGEE. V lost 3 bases to trimming and J lost 4 bases; unmatched junction nucleotides: 6. The CDR3 runs 16 residues. CDR3: CASSADRGLINEKLFF. CDR3 nucleotides: TGTGCCAGCAGCGCCGACAGGGGGCTTATTAATGAAAAACTGTTTTTT.

The V gene is TRBV12-3 or TRBV12-4, the J gene TRBJ1-2; D not certain. The V gene lost 3 bases and the J gene lost 8 bases, with 10 bases spanning the gap. The CDR3 runs 12 residues. The CDR3 reads CASSFGRAGYTF. In DNA form, the CDR3 reads TGTGCCAGCAGTTTTGGTAGAGCCGGCTACACCTTC.

The chain links TRBV27 to TRBJ1-5, with D possibly matching TRBD1 (5 bases). In germline, CDR1 is MNHEY, CDR2 SMNVEV (reference sequence). Trimming pared 6 bases from V and 1 base from J, leaving 13 bases between. The CDR3 is made up of 15 amino acids. As DNA, the CDR3 is TGTGCCAGCAGGGGGGGGGTGGGCAGCAATCAGCCCCAGCATTTT. Amino acids: CASRGGVGSNQPQHF.

This sequence joins TRBV19 and TRBJ2-7; 11 nucleotides agree with TRBD1. Germline V lookup: CDR1 LNHDA, CDR2 SQIVND (reference sequence). CDR3 length: 15 residues. Germline trimming cut 3 bases from V and 1 base from J; bases unmatched to any gene: 2. The CDR3 coding sequence is TGTGCCAGTAGTATTCGGGACAGGGGGTCCTACGAGCAGTACTTC. Translating gives CASSIRDRGSYEQYF. Variable domain in full (rest from reference TRBV19 and TRBJ2-7): DGGITQSPKYLFRKEGQNVTLSCEQNLNHDAMYWYRQDPGQGLRLIYYSQIVNDFQKGDIAEGYSVSREKKESFPLTVTSAQKNPTAFYLCASSIRDRGSYEQYFGPGTRLTVT.

The chain carries TRBV7-3 and TRBJ2-1; TRBD1 agrees at 8 bases. Trimming at V came to 2 bases and at J to 9 bases, leaving 9 bases not matched to a gene. In germline, CDR1 is SGHTA, CDR2 FQGTGA. CDR3 length: 15 residues. In DNA form, the CDR3 reads TGTGCCAGCAGCTTATCTTCCCAGGGGGCAACTGAGCAGTTCTTC. Protein: CASSLSSQGATEQFF.

This clone appeared once. This chain uses TRBV4-1 with TRBJ2-5, with a tentative D call TRBD2 (5 bases). The germline V and J ends were trimmed by 0 bases and 7 bases, with 12 bases remaining between them. This CDR3 comprises 14 residues. CDR1 and CDR2 from the germline V gene are MGHRA and YSYEKL. In DNA form, the CDR3 reads TGCGCCAGCAGCCAAGATAGCCGGGGTGGGACCCAGTACTTC. It is translated as CASSQDSRGGTQYF.

The chain joins TRBV24-1 to TRBJ1-1; D perhaps matches TRBD1 (6 bases). V was pared by 1 base and J by 6 bases, with 17 bases between. Per the germline V gene, CDR1 is KGHDR and CDR2 is SFDVKD. CDR3 length: 16 amino acids. This chain's CDR3 is CATSDFPAGGCPEAFF. The CDR3 DNA reads as TGTGCCACCAGTGATTTCCCCGCGGGGGGCTGCCCTGAAGCTTTCTTT.

V usage is TRBV4-3 and J usage is TRBJ2-2; either TRBD1 or TRBD2 may fit D (5 bases each). The V end was cut by 1 base, the J end by 0 bases, with 12 bases between. The CDR3 totals 17 residues. The germline CDR1 and CDR2 sequences are LGHNA and YSLEER. The CDR3 DNA follows: TGCGCCAGCAGCCAAGGCGCCGGGGCCGCGAACACCGGGGAGCTGTTTTTT. It translates to CASSQGAGAANTGELFF.

This clone came up a few times. The rearrangement uses TRBV7-3 and TRBJ1-2; TRBD1 is a possible D gene (5 bases). Per germline, CDR1 SGHTA and CDR2 FQGTGA. V was clipped by 5 bases and J by 8 bases, with 15 bases between them. CDR3 length: 13 amino acids. Here the CDR3 reads CASSPGGPRGYTF. In DNA, the CDR3 is TGTGCCAGCAGCCCCGGGGGACCGCGGGGCTACACCTTC.

V usage is TRBV4-1 and J usage is TRBJ1-5; D possibly corresponds to TRBD1 (5 bases). Germline V lookup: CDR1 MGHRA, CDR2 YSYEKL. Deletions cut 1 base from V and 5 bases from J, with 15 bases between. The CDR3 totals 16 residues. CDR3: CASSQADVVGDQPQHF. CDR3 nucleotide sequence: TGCGCCAGCAGCCAAGCCGACGTGGTGGGGGATCAGCCCCAGCATTTT.

The rearrangement links TRBV5-1 to TRBJ1-4, with D possibly TRBD1 on 5 matching bases. Germline values: CDR1 SGHRS, CDR2 YFSETQ. Trimming left V 1 base short and J 7 bases short, with 11 bases between. The CDR3 sequence is 14 residues long. The CDR3 DNA sequence: TGCGCCAGCAGCTTGCTAGGGGTTAGTGAAAAACTGTTTTTT. It codes for CASSLLGVSEKLFF.

V usage is TRBV25-1 and J usage is TRBJ1-1; TRBD1 matches 9 bases. Losses at the gene ends were 0 bases for V and 4 bases for J; bases not matched to a gene: 3. Germline CDR1 is MGHDK and CDR2 is SYGVNS. CDR3 length: 15 amino acids. This chain's CDR3 is CASSEYGGQGTEAFF. In DNA form, the CDR3 reads TGTGCCAGCAGTGAATATGGGGGACAGGGCACTGAAGCTTTCTTT.